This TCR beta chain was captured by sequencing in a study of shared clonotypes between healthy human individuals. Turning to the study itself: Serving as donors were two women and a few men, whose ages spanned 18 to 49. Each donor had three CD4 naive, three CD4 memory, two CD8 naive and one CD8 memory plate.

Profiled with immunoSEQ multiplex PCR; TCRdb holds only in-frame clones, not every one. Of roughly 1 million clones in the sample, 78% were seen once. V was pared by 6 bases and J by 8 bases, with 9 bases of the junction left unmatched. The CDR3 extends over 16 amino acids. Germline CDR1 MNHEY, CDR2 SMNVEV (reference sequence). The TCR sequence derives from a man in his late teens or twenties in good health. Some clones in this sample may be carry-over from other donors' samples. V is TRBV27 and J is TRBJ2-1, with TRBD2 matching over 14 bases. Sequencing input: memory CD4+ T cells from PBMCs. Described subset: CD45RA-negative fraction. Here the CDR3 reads CASRSLGLAGGYEQFF. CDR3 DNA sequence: TGTGCCAGCAGAAGCCTTGGACTAGCGGGAGGTTATGAGCAGTTCTTC.